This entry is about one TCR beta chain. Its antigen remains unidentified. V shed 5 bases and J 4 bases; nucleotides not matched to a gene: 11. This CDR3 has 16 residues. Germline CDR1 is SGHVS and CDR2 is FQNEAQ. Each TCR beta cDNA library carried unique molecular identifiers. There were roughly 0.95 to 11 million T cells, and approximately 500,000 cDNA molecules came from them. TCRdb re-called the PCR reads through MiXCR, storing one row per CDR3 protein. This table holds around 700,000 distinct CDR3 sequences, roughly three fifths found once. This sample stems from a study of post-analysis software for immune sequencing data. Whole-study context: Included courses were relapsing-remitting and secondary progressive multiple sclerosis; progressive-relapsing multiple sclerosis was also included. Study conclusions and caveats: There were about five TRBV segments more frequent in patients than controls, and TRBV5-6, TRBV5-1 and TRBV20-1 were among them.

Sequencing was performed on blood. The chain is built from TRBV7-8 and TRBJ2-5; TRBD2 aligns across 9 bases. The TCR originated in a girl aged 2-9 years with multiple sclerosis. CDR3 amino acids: CASSPEGGRGGETQYF. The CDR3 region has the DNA TGTGCCAGCAGCCCAGAGGGCGGGAGGGGAGGAGAGACCCAGTACTTC.